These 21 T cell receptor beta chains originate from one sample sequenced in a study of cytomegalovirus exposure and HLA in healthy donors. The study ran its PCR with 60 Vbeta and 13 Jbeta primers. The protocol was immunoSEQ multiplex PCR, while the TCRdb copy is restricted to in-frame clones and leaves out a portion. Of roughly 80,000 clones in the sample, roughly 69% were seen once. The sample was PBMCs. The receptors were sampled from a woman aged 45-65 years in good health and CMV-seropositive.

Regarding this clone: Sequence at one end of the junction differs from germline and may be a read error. CDR3 residues: CSSSPTDNEQFF. The CDR3 DNA reads as TGTTCCAGCAGCCCTACAGATAATGAGCAGTTCTTC. The chain joins TRBV7-9 to TRBJ2-1; D call uncertain. Germline CDR1 is SEHNR and CDR2 is FQNEAQ (reference sequence). This CDR3 region has 12 residues.

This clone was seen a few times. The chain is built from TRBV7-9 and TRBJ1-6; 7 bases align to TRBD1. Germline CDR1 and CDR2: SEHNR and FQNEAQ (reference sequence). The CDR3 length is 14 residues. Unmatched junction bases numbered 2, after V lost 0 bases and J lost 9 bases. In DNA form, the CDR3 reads TGTGCCAGCAGCTTAGCACAGGGGATTTCACCCCTCCACTTT. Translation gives CASSLAQGISPLHF.

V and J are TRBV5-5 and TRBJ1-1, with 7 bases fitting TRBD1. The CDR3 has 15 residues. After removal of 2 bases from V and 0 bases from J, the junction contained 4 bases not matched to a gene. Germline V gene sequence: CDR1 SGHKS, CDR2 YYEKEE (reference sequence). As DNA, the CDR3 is TGTGCCAGCAGCTTCGGACAGGTCATGAACACTGAAGCTTTCTTT. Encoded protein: CASSFGQVMNTEAFF. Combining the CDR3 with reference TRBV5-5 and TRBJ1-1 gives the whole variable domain DAGVTQSPTHLIKTRGQQVTLRCSPISGHKSVSWYQQVLGQGPQFIFQYYEKEERGRGNFPDRFSARQFPNYSSELNVNALLLGDSALYLCASSFGQVMNTEAFFGQGTRLTVV.

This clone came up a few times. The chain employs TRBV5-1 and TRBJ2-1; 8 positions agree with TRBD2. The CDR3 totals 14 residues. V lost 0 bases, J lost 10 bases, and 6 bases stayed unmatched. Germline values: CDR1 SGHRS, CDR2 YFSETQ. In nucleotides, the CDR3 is TGCGCCAGCAGCTTGGTTCGGCGGGGGGACGAGCAGTTCTTC. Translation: CASSLVRRGDEQFF.

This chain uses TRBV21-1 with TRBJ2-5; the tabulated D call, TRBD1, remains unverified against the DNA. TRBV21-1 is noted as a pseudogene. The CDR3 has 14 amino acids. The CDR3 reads CASHSSPAGETQYF. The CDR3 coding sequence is TGTGCCAGCCACAGCAGCCCCGCAGGAGAGACCCAGTACTTC.

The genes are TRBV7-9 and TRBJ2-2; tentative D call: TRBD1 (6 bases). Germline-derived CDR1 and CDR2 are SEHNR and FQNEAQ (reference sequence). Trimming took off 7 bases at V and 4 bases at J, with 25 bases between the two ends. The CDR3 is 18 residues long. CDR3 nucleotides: TGTGCCAGCATCCCCCTCAGGGGCAGGGCGCAGGGCACCGGGGAGCTGTTTTTT. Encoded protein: CASIPLRGRAQGTGELFF.

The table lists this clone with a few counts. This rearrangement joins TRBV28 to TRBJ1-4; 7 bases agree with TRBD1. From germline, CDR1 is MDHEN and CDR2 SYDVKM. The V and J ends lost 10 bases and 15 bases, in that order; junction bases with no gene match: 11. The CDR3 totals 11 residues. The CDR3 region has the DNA TGTGCCACCCGCCTCAGGGGGAAATTGTTTTTT. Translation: CATRLRGKLFF.

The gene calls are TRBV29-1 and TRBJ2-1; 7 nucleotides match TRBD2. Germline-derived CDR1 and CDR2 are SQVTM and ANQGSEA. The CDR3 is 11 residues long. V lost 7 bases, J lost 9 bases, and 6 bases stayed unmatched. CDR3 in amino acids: CSARREGEQFF. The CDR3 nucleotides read TGCAGCGCCAGAAGGGAGGGTGAGCAGTTCTTC.

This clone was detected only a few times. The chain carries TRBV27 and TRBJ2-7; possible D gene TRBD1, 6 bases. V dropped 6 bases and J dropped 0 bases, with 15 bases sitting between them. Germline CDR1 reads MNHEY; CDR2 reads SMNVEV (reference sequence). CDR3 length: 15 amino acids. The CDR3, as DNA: TGTGCCAGCAGCAAGACAGGTTTACCCTCCTACGAGCAGTACGTC. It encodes CASSKTGLPSYEQYV.

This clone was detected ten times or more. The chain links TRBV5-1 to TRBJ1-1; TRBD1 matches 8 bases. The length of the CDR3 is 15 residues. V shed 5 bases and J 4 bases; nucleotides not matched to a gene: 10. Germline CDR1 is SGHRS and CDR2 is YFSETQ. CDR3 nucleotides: TGCGCCAGCAGGCGGCCAGGGGGCGCGAGCACTGAAGCTTTCTTT. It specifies CASRRPGGASTEAFF. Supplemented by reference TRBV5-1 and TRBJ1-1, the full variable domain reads KAGVTQTPRYLIKTRGQQVTLSCSPISGHRSVSWYQQTPGQGLQFLFEYFSETQRNKGNFPGRFSGRQFSNSRSEMNVSTLELGDSALYLCASRRPGGASTEAFFGQGTRLTVV.

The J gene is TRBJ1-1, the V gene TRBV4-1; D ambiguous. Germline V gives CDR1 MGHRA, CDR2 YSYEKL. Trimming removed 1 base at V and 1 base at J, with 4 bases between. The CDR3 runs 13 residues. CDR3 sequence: CASSQVWNTEAFF. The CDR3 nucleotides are TGCGCCAGCAGCCAAGTCTGGAACACTGAAGCTTTCTTT.

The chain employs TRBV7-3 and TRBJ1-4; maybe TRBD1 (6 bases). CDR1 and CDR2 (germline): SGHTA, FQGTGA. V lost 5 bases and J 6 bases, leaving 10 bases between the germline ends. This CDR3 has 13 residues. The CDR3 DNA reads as TGTGCCAGCAGCCGAGGGGGGGATGAAAAACTGTTTTTT. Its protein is CASSRGGDEKLFF.

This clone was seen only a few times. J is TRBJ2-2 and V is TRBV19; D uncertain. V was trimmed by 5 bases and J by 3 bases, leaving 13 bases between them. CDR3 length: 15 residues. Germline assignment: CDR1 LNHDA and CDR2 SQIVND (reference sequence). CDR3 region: CASSLERLDTGELFF. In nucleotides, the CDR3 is TGTGCCAGTAGTTTGGAGAGATTGGACACCGGGGAGCTGTTTTTT.

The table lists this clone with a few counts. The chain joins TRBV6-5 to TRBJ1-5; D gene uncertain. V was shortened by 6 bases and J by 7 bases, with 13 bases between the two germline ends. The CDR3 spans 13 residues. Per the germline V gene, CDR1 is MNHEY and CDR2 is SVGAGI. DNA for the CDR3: TGTGCCAGCAGCAGTTACGGAGGGCAGCCCCAGCATTTT. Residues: CASSSYGGQPQHF.

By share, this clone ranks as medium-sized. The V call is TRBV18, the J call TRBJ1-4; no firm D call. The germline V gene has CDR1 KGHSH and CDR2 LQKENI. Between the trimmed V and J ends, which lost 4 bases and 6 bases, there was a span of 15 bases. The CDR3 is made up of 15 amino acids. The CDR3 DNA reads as TGTGCCAGCTCACTTTCTAAGGCAGGCGATGAAAAACTGTTTTTT. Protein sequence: CASSLSKAGDEKLFF.

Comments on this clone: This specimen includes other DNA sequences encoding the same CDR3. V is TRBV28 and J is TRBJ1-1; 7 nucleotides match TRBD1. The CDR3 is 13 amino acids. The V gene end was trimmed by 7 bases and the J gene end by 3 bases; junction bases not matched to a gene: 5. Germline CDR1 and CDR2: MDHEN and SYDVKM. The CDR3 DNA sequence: TGTGCCAGCAAGGGGGCGTGGGACACTGAAGCTTTCTTT. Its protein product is CASKGAWDTEAFF.

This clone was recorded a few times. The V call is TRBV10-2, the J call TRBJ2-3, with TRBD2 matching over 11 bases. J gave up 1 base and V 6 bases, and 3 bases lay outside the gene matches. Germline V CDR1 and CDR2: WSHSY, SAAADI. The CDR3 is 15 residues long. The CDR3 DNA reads TGCGCCAGCAGCCTGGGACTAGCGGGCACAGATACGCAGTATTTT. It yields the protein CASSLGLAGTDTQYF.

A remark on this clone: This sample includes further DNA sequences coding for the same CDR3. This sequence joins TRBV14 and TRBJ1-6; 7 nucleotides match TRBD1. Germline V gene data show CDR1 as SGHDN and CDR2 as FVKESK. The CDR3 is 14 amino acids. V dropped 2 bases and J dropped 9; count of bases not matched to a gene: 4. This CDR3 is CASSQRQGTSPLHF. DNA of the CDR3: TGTGCCAGCAGCCAAAGACAGGGAACTTCACCCCTCCACTTT.

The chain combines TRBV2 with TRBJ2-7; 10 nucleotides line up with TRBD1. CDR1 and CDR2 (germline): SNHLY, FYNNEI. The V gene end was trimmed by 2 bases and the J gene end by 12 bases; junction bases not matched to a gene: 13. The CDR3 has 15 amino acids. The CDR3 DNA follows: TGTGCCAGCAGTGAAATCGGACAGGGGGGGGTATGGCTGTACTTC. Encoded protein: CASSEIGQGGVWLYF. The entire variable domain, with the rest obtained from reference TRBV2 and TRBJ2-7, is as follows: EPEVTQTPSHQVTQMGQEVILRCVPISNHLYFYWYRQILGQKVEFLVSFYNNEISEKSEIFDDQFSVERPDGSNFTLKIRSTKLEDSAMYFCASSEIGQGGVWLYFGPGTRLTVT.

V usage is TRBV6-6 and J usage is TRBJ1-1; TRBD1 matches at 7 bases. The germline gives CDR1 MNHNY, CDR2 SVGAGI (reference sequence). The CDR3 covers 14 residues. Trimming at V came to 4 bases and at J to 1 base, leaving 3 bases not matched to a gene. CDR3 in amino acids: CASSSPGGNTEAFF. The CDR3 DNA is TGTGCCAGCAGTTCACCAGGGGGGAACACTGAAGCTTTCTTT.

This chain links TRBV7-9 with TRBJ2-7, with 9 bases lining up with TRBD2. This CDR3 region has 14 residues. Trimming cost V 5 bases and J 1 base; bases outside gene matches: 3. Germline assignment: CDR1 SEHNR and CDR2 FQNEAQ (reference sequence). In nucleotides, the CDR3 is TGTGCCAGCAGCGCGGGAGGGGGTTCCTACGAGCAGTACGTC. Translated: CASSAGGGSYEQYV.